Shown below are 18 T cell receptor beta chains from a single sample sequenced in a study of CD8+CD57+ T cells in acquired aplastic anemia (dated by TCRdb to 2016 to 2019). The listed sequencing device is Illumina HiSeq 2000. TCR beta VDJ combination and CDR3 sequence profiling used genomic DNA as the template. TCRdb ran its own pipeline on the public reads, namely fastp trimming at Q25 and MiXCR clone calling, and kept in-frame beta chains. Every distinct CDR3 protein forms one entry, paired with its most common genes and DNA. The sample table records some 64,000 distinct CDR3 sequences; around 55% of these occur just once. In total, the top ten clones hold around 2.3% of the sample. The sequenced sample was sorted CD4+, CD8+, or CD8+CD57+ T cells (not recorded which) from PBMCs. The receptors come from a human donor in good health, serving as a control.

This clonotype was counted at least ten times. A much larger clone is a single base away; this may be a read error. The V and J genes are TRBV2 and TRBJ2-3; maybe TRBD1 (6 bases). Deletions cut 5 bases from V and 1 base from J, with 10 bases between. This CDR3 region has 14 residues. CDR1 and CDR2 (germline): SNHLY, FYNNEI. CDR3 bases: TGTGCCAGCAGTAGGGCAGGGGGCACAGATACGCAGTATTTT. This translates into CASSRAGGTDTQYF.

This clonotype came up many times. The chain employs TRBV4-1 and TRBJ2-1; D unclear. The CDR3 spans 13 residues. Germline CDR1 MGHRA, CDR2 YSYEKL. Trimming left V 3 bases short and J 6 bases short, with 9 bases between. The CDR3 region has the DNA TGCGCCAGCAGCCAGCTAATTACCAATGAGCAGTTCTTC. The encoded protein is CASSQLITNEQFF.

The DNA of the CDR3 is TGCAGCGTCGGACAGGGACCTAACTCTGGGGCCAACGTCCTGACTTTC. Encoded protein: CSVGQGPNSGANVLTF. The chain employs TRBV29-1 and TRBJ2-6, with 8 bases identical to TRBD1. From germline, CDR1 is SQVTM and CDR2 ANQGSEA. The CDR3 is made up of 16 amino acids. V lost 6 bases and J lost 0; bases outside the gene matches: 7.

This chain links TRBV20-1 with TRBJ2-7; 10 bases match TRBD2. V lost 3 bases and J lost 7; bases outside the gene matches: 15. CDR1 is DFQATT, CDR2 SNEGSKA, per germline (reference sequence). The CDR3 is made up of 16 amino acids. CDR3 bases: TGCAGTGCTAGTCCTGGGGGGTCTAGCGGGAGTAGGGAGCAGTACTTC. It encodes CSASPGGSSGSREQYF.

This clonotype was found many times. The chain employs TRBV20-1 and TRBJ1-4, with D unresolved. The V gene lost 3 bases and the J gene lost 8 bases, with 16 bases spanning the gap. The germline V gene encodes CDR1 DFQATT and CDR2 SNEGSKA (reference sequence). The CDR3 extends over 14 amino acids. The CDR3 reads CSASLGDLGEKLFF. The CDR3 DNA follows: TGCAGTGCTAGTTTGGGAGACCTAGGCGAAAAACTGTTTTTT.

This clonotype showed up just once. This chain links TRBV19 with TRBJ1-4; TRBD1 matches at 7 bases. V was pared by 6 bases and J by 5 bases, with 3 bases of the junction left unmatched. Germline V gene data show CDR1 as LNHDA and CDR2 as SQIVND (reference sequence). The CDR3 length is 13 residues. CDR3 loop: CASSSDRNEKLFF. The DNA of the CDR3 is TGTGCCAGTAGCTCGGACAGGAATGAAAAACTGTTTTTT.

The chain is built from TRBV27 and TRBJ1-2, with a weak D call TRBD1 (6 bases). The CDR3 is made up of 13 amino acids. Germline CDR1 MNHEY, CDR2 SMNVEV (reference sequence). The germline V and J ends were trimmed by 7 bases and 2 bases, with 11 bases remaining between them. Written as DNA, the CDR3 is TGTGCCAGCAAAATCGGACAGAACTATGGCTACACCTTC. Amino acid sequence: CASKIGQNYGYTF.

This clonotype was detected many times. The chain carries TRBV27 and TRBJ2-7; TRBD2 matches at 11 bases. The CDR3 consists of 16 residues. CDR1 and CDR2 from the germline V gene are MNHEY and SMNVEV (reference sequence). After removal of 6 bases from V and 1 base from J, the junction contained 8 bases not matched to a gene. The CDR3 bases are TGTGCCAGCAGCCGCAAGGGACTAGCGGAATCCTACGAGCAGTACTTC. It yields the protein CASSRKGLAESYEQYF.

The CDR3 DNA sequence: TGTGCCAGCAGCTTAAACCCGGGACAGGGGGGCGACTACGAGCAGTACTTC. It is translated as CASSLNPGQGGDYEQYF. The J gene is TRBJ2-7, the V gene TRBV11-1, with TRBD1 matching over 11 bases. CDR1 is SGHAT and CDR2 is FQDESV in the germline V gene (reference sequence). The CDR3 has 17 amino acids. Trimming at V came to 2 bases and at J to 3 bases, leaving 9 bases not matched to a gene.

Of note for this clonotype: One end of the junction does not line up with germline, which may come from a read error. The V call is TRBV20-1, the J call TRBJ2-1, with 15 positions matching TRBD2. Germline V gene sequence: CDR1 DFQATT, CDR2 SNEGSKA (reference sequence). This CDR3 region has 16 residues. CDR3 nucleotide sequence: TGCAGCGCTAGTGTGGGACTAGCGGGAGGATTCAATGAGCAGTTCTTC. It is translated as CSASVGLAGGFNEQFF.

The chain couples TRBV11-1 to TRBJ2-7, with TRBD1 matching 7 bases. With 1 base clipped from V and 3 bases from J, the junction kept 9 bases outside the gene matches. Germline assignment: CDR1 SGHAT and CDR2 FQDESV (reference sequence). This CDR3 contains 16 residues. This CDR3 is CASSLGGTAKDYEQYF. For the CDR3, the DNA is TGTGCCAGCAGCTTAGGAGGGACAGCAAAAGACTACGAGCAGTACTTC.

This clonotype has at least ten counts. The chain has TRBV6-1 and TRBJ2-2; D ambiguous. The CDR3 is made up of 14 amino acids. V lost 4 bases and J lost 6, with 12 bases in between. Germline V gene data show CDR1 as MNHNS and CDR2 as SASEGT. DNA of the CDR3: TGTGCCAGCAGTGTTGGCCGGATGGCCGGGGAGCTGTTTTTT. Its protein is CASSVGRMAGELFF.

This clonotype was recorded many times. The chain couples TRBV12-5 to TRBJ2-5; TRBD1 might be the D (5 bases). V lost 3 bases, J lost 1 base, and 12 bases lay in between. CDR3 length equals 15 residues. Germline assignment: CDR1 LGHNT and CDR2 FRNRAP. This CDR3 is CASGFGRQLQETQYF. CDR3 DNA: TGTGCTAGTGGTTTTGGGCGACAGCTCCAAGAGACCCAGTACTTC. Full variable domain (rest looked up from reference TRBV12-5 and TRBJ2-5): DARVTQTPRHKVTEMGQEVTMRCQPILGHNTVFWYRQTMMQGLELLAYFRNRAPLDDSGMPKDRFSAEMPDATLATLKIQPSEPRDSAVYFCASGFGRQLQETQYFGPGTRLLVL.

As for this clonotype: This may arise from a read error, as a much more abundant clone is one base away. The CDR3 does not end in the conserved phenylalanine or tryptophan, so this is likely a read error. Written as DNA, the CDR3 is TGTGCCAGCATCGCCGGCGGGTCCCGCTATGGCTACACCCTC. Translation gives CASIAGGSRYGYTL. This chain joins TRBV12-3 or TRBV12-4 and TRBJ1-2; D is unclear. Trimming left V 7 bases short and J 4 bases short, with 16 bases between. This CDR3 has 14 amino acids.

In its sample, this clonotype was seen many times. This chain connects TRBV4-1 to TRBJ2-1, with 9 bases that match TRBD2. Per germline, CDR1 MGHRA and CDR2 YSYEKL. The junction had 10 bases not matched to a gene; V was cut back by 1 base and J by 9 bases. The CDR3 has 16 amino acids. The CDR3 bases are TGCGCCAGCAGCCAAGCGGTACGGGCGGGAGGGGCTGAGCAGTTCTTC. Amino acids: CASSQAVRAGGAEQFF.

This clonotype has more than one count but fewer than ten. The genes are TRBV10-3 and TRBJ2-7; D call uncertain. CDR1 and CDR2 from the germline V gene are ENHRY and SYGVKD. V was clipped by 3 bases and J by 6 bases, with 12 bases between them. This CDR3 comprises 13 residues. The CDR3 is CAISEGLVGEQYF. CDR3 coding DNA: TGTGCCATCAGTGAAGGTTTAGTTGGCGAGCAGTACTTC.

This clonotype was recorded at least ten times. CDR3 amino acids: CASSYRPGGVSNYGYTF. CDR3 DNA sequence: TGTGCCAGCAGTTATAGGCCGGGGGGCGTTTCCAACTATGGCTACACCTTC. The gene calls are TRBV28 and TRBJ1-2, with D possibly being TRBD1 (6 bases). Germline assignment: CDR1 MDHEN and CDR2 SYDVKM. V dropped 4 bases and J dropped 2 bases, with 20 bases sitting between them. The CDR3 spans 17 residues.

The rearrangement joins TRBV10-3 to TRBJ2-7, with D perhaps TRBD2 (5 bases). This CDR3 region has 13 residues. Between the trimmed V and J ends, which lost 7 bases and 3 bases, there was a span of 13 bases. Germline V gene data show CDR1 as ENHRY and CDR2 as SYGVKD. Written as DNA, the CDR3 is TGTGCCATCAACAGCGGTGGTAGCTACGAGCAGTACTTC. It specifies CAINSGGSYEQYF.